This TCR beta chain was captured by sequencing in a study of T cell responses to AZD1222 COVID-19 vaccine. Broader study findings: Baseline seropositivity occurred in only a handful of AZD1222 recipients. Only after the peak T cell response were repertoires sampled. Donors skewed white British and female; clonal diversity was possibly underestimated.

From germline, CDR1 is PRHDT and CDR2 FYEKMQ (reference sequence). Trimming shortened V by 4 bases and J by 4 bases, and 22 bases separated the two germline ends. This CDR3 is built from 17 residues. About this clone itself: As yet, its antigen is unknown.

Generated by immunoSEQ multiplex PCR, the TCRdb table keeps only in-frame clones and is missing some. The data show some 130,000 clones, with approximately 90% seen just once and about 5.9% held by the top ten. The source is an adult in good health. Specimen: peripheral blood, collected on day 0 of AZD1222 vaccination. This rearrangement joins TRBV13 to TRBJ1-2; tentative D call: TRBD1 (5 bases). CDR3 sequence: CASSSGSGRGLGYGYTF. The CDR3 coding sequence is TGTGCCAGCAGCTCCGGGTCGGGACGGGGCTTGGGCTATGGCTACACCTTC.